What follows are 10 T cell receptor beta chains derived from one specimen sequenced in a study of CD4 T cells in relation to SARS-CoV-2 and coronaviruses. The table came from immunoSEQ multiplex PCR; TCRdb's copy has only in-frame clones and leaves some out. The top ten hold 12% of the sample, which has 20,000 to 25,000 clones, more than 70% seen once. Their cognate antigens are unknown. Before the COVID-19 pandemic, during about 2011-2019, CD4+ T cells were taken from unexposed donors. CD4+ T cells were isolated from the cells after about ten days of culture. Source material: CD4+ T cells from PBMCs, cultured in vitro. These receptors originate from a human donor in good health.

The genes are TRBV9 and TRBJ2-7, with D maybe TRBD2 (5 bases). The V gene lost 3 bases and the J gene lost 6 bases, with 13 bases spanning the gap. The CDR3 loop spans 13 amino acids. Germline CDR1 reads SGDLS; CDR2 reads YYNGEE. The CDR3 region has the DNA TGTGCCAGCAGCGCCGGACTCTCTGTCGAGCAGTACTTC. Translating it yields CASSAGLSVEQYF.

This rearrangement joins TRBV19 to TRBJ1-5, with D tentatively TRBD1 (5 bases). Germline V gene sequence: CDR1 LNHDA, CDR2 SQIVND (reference sequence). This CDR3 has 16 residues. Trimming pared 3 bases from V and 0 bases from J, leaving 12 bases between. Written as DNA, the CDR3 is TGTGCCAGTAGTATGTTTACAGGCCATAGCAATCAGCCCCAGCATTTT. Amino acid sequence: CASSMFTGHSNQPQHF. Full variable domain (rest looked up from reference TRBV19 and TRBJ1-5): DGGITQSPKYLFRKEGQNVTLSCEQNLNHDAMYWYRQDPGQGLRLIYYSQIVNDFQKGDIAEGYSVSREKKESFPLTVTSAQKNPTAFYLCASSMFTGHSNQPQHFGDGTRLSIL.

This sequence joins TRBV6-5 and TRBJ2-1; 7 nucleotides align to TRBD2. CDR1 is MNHEY and CDR2 is SVGAGI in the germline V gene. The J segment lost 0 bases and the V segment lost 5 bases, leaving 4 bases of the junction unmatched. There are 15 residues in the CDR3. CDR3 loop: CASSKTSDSYNEQFF. DNA for the CDR3: TGTGCCAGCAGTAAAACTAGCGACTCCTACAATGAGCAGTTCTTC.

This clone has a handful of counts. V gene TRBV27 combines with J gene TRBJ2-3, with 13 bases lining up with TRBD2. This CDR3 comprises 16 residues. V was clipped by 2 bases and J by 2 bases; unmatched bases: 1. Germline V lookup: CDR1 MNHEY, CDR2 SMNVEV (reference sequence). The CDR3 loop is CASSLGTSGNTDTQYF. The CDR3 DNA is TGTGCCAGCAGTTTAGGGACTAGCGGGAACACAGATACGCAGTATTTT.

This clone has only a few counts. This chain links TRBV6-6 with TRBJ2-1, with TRBD2 as a possible D gene (5 bases). V was trimmed by 0 bases and J by 3 bases, leaving 6 bases between them. The CDR3 runs 14 residues. Germline-derived CDR1 and CDR2 are MNHNY and SVGAGI (reference sequence). The CDR3: CASSYSRVYNEQFF. Written as DNA, the CDR3 is TGTGCCAGCAGTTACTCGCGGGTCTACAATGAGCAGTTCTTC.

The chain couples TRBV28 to TRBJ1-2; TRBD1 agrees at 9 bases. CDR1 is MDHEN and CDR2 is SYDVKM in the germline V gene. This CDR3 comprises 15 residues. V was clipped by 3 bases and J by 8 bases; unmatched bases: 10. CDR3 sequence (DNA): TGTGCCAGCAGTTTGGCCGGACAGGGGTTGGGGGGCTACACCTTC. It specifies CASSLAGQGLGGYTF.

This chain uses TRBV2 with TRBJ1-2; 8 nucleotides align to TRBD1. This CDR3 spans 14 amino acids. Germline V gene data show CDR1 as SNHLY and CDR2 as FYNNEI. The junction had 2 bases not matched to a gene; V was cut back by 3 bases and J by 2 bases. As DNA, the CDR3 is TGTGCCAGCAGTGACAGGACAGGGAACTATGGCTACACCTTC. Translated, it gives CASSDRTGNYGYTF.

The chain is built from TRBV10-3 and TRBJ2-3; 7 bases are a match to TRBD2. The CDR3 extends over 15 amino acids. Germline V gives CDR1 ENHRY, CDR2 SYGVKD. Trimming took 4 bases from V and 2 from J; bases not matched to a gene: 6. The CDR3 reads CAISGASGITDTQYF. Here the CDR3 DNA reads TGTGCCATCAGTGGGGCTAGCGGAATCACAGATACGCAGTATTTT.

The rearrangement links TRBV6-6 to TRBJ1-1, with a possible D match to TRBD1 (6 bases). The germline gives CDR1 MNHNY, CDR2 SVGAGI (reference sequence). There are 15 residues in the CDR3. The germline V and J ends were trimmed by 6 bases and 5 bases, with 19 bases remaining between them. CDR3 in DNA: TGTGCCAGCAGCCCCAATCCGAGGGGGTGGACTGAAGCTTTCTTT. Protein sequence: CASSPNPRGWTEAFF.

V gene TRBV25-1 combines with J gene TRBJ2-7; 9 positions match TRBD1. V was clipped by 6 bases and J by 0 bases; unmatched bases: 6. CDR3 size: 15 residues. Looked up from germline, CDR1 is MGHDK and CDR2 is SYGVNS. The DNA for the CDR3 is TGTGCCAGCAGAAAGACAGGGGGGAGCTCCTACGAGCAGTACTTC. Its translation: CASRKTGGSSYEQYF.